This T cell receptor beta chain was sequenced in a study of cytomegalovirus exposure and HLA in healthy donors. The donors were part of the validation cohort, which consisted of under 150 subjects and was separate from the first cohort of roughly 620 subjects. Profiled with immunoSEQ multiplex PCR; TCRdb holds only in-frame clones, not every one. The sample shows 160,000 or so clones, more than 75% of them seen only once. The CDR3 contains 16 residues. V was clipped by 1 base and J by 1 base; unmatched bases: 0. Germline V CDR1 and CDR2: SGHAT, FQNNGV. The sequenced sample consisted of PBMCs. This receptor was taken from a woman aged 25 to 45 in good health and CMV-seronegative. This rearrangement joins TRBV11-2 to TRBJ2-5, with 13 bases aligning to TRBD2. The CDR3 is CASSLGLAGGQETQYF. As DNA, the CDR3 is TGTGCCAGCAGCTTAGGACTAGCGGGGGGCCAAGAGACCCAGTACTTC.